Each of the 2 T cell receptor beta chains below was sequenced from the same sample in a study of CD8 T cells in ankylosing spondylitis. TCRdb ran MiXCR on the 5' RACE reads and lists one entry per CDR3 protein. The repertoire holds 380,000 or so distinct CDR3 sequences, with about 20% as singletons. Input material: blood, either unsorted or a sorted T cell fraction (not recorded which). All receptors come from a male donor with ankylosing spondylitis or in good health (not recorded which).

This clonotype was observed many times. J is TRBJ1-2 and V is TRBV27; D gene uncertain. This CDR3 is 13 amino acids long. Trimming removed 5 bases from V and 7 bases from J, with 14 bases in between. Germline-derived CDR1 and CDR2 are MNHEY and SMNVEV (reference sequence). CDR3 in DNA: TGTGCCAGCAGTGATGTCGGCGTTGGTGGCTACACCTTC. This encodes CASSDVGVGGYTF.

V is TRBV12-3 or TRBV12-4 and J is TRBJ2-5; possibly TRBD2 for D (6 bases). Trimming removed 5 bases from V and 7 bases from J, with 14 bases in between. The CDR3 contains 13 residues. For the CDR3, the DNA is TGTGCCAGCAGTCCTCCGCTGGAGGGGACCCAGTACTTC. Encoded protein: CASSPPLEGTQYF.